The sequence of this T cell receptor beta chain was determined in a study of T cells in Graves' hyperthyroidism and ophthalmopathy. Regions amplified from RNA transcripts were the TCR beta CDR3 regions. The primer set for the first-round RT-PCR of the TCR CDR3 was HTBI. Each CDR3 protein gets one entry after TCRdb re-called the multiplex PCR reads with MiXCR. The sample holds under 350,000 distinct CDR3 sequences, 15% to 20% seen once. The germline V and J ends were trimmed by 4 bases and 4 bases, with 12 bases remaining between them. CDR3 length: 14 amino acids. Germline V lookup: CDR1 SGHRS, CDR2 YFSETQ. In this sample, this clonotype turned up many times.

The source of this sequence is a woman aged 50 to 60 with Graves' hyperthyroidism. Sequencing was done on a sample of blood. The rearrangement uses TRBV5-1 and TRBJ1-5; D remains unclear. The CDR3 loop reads CASSPMGGNQPQHF. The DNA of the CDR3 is TGCGCCAGCAGCCCTATGGGTGGGAATCAGCCCCAGCATTTT.